This T cell receptor (beta chain) stems from a study of CD8 T cells in ankylosing spondylitis. Study results and caveats: A motif in TCR beta, a set of eight or nine highly homologous variants, appeared characteristic of ankylosing spondylitis blood.

Using its own MiXCR run on the 5' RACE reads, TCRdb lists one record per CDR3 protein. The table includes roughly 490,000 distinct CDR3 sequences, roughly 5.3% detected once. Per germline, CDR1 SGHRS and CDR2 YFSETQ. The CDR3 has 19 residues. J lost 4 bases, V lost 4 bases, and 17 bases had no gene match. This clonotype was seen a few times. Its antigen is still unknown. V and J are TRBV5-1 and TRBJ2-5; 12 nucleotides line up with TRBD1. The sample taken for sequencing was blood, either unsorted or a sorted T cell fraction (not recorded which). This clonotype was sampled from a male donor with ankylosing spondylitis. The CDR3 loop is CASSPGHTYGTGGRETQYF. The CDR3 DNA reads TGCGCCAGCAGCCCGGGACATACCTACGGGACAGGGGGCAGAGAGACCCAGTACTTC.